These T cell receptor beta chains were read from a single sample in a study of blood T cell repertoires in COVID-19. Some clones are missing from TCRdb's copy, which holds only in-frame ones; the method was immunoSEQ multiplex PCR. In the table there are about 140,000 clones, 90% of which are singletons. Material: peripheral blood. All receptors derive from a woman at least 80 years old with acute or convalescent COVID-19. The CDR3 runs from the conserved cysteine through the conserved F or W. Fields, in order: J gene, V gene, clone size, D gene, CDR3 protein, CDR3 DNA. The D gene is left open where the match is weak. Clone size is shown for a subset of rows, as once, few, many or a class of expanded clone.

TRBJ2-5	TRBV20-1	-	-	CSASTEYQETQYF	TGCAGTGCTAGTACAGAGTACCAAGAGACCCAGTACTTC
TRBJ1-1	TRBV5-6	once	-	CASSFKTEAFF	TGTGCCAGCAGCTTTAAAACTGAAGCTTTCTTT
TRBJ2-1	TRBV6-6	once	TRBD1	CASSLLGQGTSSYNEQFF	TGTGCCAGCAGTCTACTTGGACAGGGGACGAGCTCCTACAATGAGCAGTTCTTC
TRBJ2-5	TRBV30	-	-	CAWNPGHSVQETQYF	TGTGCCTGGAACCCGGGACACTCGGTCCAAGAGACCCAGTACTTC
TRBJ1-4	TRBV9	-	-	CASSVSPDTGPGDDGLFF	TGTGCCAGCAGCGTAAGCCCCGACACCGGCCCAGGGGATGACGGACTGTTTTTT
TRBJ2-1	TRBV5-1	-	-	CASSDFGLNEQFF	TGCGCCAGCAGCGACTTTGGTCTCAATGAGCAGTTCTTC
TRBJ2-1	TRBV3-1/TRBV3-2	-	-	CASSLHQGGGTKQFF	TGTGCCAGCAGCCTCCACCAGGGAGGGGGAACCAAGCAGTTCTTC
TRBJ2-1	TRBV11-1	-	TRBD2	CASRQTSGGYNEQFF	TGTGCCAGCAGACAGACTAGCGGGGGTTACAATGAGCAGTTCTTC
TRBJ1-3	TRBV15	-	-	CATSRDTQGNTIYF	TGTGCCACCAGCAGAGACACTCAAGGAAACACCATATATTTT
TRBJ1-2	TRBV5-6	-	-	CASSLKGQGYGGYTF	TGTGCCAGCAGCTTGAAGGGGCAGGGGTACGGTGGCTACACCTTC
TRBJ2-2	TRBV21-1	-	-	CASSSGEEVTGELFF	TGTGCCAGCAGCAGCGGAGAAGAGGTCACCGGGGAGCTGTTTTTT
TRBJ1-6	TRBV7-8	-	-	CASSLDFGKNSPLHF	TGTGCCAGCAGCTTAGACTTCGGGAAAAATTCACCCCTCCACTTT
TRBJ1-1	TRBV30	-	TRBD1	CAWSVATGANTEAFF	TGTGCCTGGAGTGTAGCGACAGGGGCGAACACTGAAGCTTTCTTT
TRBJ1-6	TRBV2	-	TRBD1	CASSSTGALSPLHF	TGTGCCAGCAGTTCGACAGGGGCCCTTTCACCCCTCCACTTT
TRBJ1-2	TRBV7-2	-	-	CASSLVGRVNYGYTF	TGTGCCAGCAGCTTAGTTGGCAGGGTCAACTATGGCTACACCTTC
TRBJ2-2	TRBV5-6	-	-	CASSFARALSGELFF	TGTGCCAGCAGCTTCGCCAGGGCTCTCTCCGGGGAGCTGTTTTTT
TRBJ1-3	TRBV19	-	-	CATGRGSGNTIYF	TGTGCCACCGGCAGGGGATCTGGAAACACCATATATTTT
TRBJ1-2	TRBV30	-	TRBD1	CAWSVSPGQVYGYTF	TGTGCCTGGAGTGTAAGCCCGGGACAGGTCTATGGCTACACCTTC